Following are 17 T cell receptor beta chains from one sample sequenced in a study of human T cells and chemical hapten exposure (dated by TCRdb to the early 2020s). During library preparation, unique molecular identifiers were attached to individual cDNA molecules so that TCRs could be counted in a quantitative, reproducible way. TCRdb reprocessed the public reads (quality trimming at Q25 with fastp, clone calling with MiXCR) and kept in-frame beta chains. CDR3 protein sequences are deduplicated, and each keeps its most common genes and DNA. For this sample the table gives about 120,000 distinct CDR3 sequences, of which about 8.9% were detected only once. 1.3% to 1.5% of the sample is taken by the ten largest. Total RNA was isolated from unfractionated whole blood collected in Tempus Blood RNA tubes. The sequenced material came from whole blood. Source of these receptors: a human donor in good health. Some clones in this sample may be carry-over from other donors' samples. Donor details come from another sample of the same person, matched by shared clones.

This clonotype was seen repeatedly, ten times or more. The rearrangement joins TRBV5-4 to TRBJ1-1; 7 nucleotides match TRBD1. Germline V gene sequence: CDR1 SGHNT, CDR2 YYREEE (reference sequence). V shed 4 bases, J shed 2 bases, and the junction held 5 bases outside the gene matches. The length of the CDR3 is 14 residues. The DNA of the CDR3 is TGTGCCAGCAGCGCGGGACAGTACAACACTGAAGCTTTCTTT. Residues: CASSAGQYNTEAFF. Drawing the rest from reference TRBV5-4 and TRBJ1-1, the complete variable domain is ETGVTQSPTHLIKTRGQQVTLRCSSQSGHNTVSWYQQALGQGPQFIFQYYREEENGRGNFPPRFSGLQFPNYSSELNVNALELDDSALYLCASSAGQYNTEAFFGQGTRLTVV.

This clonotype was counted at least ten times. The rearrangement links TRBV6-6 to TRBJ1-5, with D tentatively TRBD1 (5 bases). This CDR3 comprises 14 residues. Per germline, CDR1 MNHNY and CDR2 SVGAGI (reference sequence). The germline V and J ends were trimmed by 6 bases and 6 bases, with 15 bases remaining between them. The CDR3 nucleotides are TGTGCCAGCAGATATGGGGGGAAAGGTCAGCCCCAGCATTTT. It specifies CASRYGGKGQPQHF.

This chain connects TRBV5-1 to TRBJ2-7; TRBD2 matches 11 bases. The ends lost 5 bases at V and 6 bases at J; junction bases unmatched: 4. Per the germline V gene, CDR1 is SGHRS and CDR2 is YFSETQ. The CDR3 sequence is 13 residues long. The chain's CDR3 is CASRLAGVGEQYF. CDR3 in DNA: TGCGCCAGCAGACTAGCGGGAGTTGGCGAGCAGTACTTC.

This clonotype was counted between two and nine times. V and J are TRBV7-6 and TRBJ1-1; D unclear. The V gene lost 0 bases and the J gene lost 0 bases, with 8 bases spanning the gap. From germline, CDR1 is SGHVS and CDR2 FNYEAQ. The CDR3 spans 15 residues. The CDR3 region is CASSLAGAMNTEAFF. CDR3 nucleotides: TGTGCCAGCAGCTTAGCTGGAGCAATGAACACTGAAGCTTTCTTT.

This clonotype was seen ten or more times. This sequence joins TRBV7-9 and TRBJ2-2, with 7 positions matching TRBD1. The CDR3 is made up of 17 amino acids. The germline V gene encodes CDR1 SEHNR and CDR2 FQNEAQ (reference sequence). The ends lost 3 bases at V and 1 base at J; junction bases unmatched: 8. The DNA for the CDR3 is TGTGCCAGCAGCTTTTTTAGAGGACAGGAGAACACCGGGGAGCTGTTTTTT. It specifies CASSFFRGQENTGELFF.

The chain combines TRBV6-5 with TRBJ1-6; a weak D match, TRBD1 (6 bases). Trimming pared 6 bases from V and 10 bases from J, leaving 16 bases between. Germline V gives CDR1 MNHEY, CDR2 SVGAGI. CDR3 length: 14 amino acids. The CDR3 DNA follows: TGTGCCAGCAGGGCACAGGGAGATGGATCACCCCTCCACTTT. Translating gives CASRAQGDGSPLHF.

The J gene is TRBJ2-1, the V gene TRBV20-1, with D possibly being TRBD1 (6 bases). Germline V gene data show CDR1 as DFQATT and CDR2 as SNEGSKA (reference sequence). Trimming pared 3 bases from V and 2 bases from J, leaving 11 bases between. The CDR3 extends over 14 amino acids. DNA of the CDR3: TGCAGTGCTAGTGAGTCAGGGGCCTACAATGAGCAGTTCTTC. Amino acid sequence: CSASESGAYNEQFF.

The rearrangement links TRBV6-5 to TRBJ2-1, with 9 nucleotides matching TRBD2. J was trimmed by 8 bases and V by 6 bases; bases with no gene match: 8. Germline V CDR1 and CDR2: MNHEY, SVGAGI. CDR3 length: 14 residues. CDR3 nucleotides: TGTGCCAGCAGGCGGGAGGGCCTAATAGATGAGCAGTTCTTC. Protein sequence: CASRREGLIDEQFF.

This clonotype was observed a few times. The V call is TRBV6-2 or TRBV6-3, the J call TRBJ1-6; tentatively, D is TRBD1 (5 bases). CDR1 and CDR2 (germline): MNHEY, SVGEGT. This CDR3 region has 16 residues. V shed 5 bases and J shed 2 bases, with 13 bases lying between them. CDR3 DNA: TGTGCCAGCAGTGAACGGCAGGGACCCTATAATTCACCCCTCCACTTT. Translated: CASSERQGPYNSPLHF.

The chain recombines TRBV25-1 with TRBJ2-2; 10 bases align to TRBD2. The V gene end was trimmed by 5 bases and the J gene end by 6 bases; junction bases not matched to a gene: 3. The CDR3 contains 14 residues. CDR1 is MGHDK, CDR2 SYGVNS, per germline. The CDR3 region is CASSRLAGAGELFF. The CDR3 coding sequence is TGTGCCAGCAGTAGGCTAGCGGGAGCCGGGGAGCTGTTTTTT.

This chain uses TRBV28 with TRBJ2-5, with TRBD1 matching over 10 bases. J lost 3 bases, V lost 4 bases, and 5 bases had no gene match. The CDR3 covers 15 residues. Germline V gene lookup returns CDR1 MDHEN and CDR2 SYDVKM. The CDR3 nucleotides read TGTGCCAGCAGTTCGCCTGGGACAGGGGAAGAGACCCAGTACTTC. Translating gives CASSSPGTGEETQYF. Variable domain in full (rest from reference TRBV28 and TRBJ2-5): DVKVTQSSRYLVKRTGEKVFLECVQDMDHENMFWYRQDPGLGLRLIYFSYDVKMKEKGDIPEGYSVSREKKERFSLILESASTNQTSMYLCASSSPGTGEETQYFGPGTRLLVL.

The CDR3 bases are TGTGCCAGCAGCCCACCCGCGAATCCCTCGGATGAGCAGTTCTTC. Its translation: CASSPPANPSDEQFF. The chain recombines TRBV7-2 with TRBJ2-1; D call uncertain. The CDR3 length is 15 residues. Germline CDR1 SGHTA, CDR2 FQGNSA. Trimming stripped 5 bases from V and 8 bases from J, with 19 bases between.

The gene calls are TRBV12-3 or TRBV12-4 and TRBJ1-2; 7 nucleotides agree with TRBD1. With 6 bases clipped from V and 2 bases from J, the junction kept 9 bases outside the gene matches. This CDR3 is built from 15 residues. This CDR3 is CASRDFRDSNYGYTF. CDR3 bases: TGTGCCAGCAGGGATTTCCGGGACAGCAACTATGGCTACACCTTC.

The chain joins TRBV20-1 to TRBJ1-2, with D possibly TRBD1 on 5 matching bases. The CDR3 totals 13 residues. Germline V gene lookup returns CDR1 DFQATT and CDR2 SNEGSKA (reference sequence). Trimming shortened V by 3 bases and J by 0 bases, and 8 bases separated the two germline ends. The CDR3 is CSASQGANYGYTF. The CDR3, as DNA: TGCAGTGCTAGTCAGGGCGCTAACTATGGCTACACCTTC.

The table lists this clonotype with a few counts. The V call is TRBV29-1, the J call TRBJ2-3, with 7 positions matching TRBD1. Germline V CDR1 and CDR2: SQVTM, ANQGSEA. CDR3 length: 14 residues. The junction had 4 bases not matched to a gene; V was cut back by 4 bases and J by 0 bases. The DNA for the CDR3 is TGCAGCGTTGGACAGGGCACTAGCACAGATACGCAGTATTTT. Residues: CSVGQGTSTDTQYF.

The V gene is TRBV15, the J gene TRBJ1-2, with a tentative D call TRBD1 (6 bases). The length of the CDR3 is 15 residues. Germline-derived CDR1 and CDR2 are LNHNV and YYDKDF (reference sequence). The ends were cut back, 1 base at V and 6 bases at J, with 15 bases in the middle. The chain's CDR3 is CATSRVIGGRDGYTF. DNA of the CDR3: TGTGCCACCAGCAGAGTTATAGGGGGACGGGATGGCTACACCTTC.

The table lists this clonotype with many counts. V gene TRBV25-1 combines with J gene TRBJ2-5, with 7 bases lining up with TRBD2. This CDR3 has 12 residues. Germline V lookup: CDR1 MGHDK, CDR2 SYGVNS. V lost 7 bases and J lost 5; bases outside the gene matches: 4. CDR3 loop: CASMGGVETQYF. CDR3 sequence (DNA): TGTGCCAGCATGGGAGGGGTGGAGACCCAGTACTTC. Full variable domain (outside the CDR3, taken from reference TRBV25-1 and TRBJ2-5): EADIYQTPRYLVIGTGKKITLECSQTMGHDKMYWYQQDPGMELHLIHYSYGVNSTEKGDLSSESTVSRIRTEHFPLTLESARPSHTSQYLCASMGGVETQYFGPGTRLLVL.